One sample yielded the 24 T cell receptor beta chains listed below, sequenced in a study of OX40 agonist ivuxolimab in advanced cancers. The data were produced by immunoSEQ multiplex PCR, yet TCRdb's version contains in-frame clones alone and is incomplete. The data hold about 63,000 clones, with less than 90% observed a single time. The sample here was CD4+ or CD8+ T cells sorted from blood, taken in a trial of the OX40 agonist ivuxolimab. Receptor source: an adult with an advanced solid tumor such as melanoma, head and neck, liver or kidney cancer.

This clone appeared a single time. The J gene is TRBJ2-1, the V gene TRBV7-6; the match to TRBD2 covers 8 bases. Looked up from germline, CDR1 is SGHVS and CDR2 is FNYEAQ. The ends lost 4 bases at V and 8 bases at J; junction bases unmatched: 16. There are 17 residues in the CDR3. CDR3 residues: CASSSIPGGRAADEQFF. CDR3 DNA sequence: TGTGCCAGCAGCTCTATCCCGGGGGGGAGAGCGGCCGATGAGCAGTTCTTC.

The chain has TRBV18 and TRBJ2-3, with D uncertain. V lost 5 bases and J lost 2, with 8 bases in between. This CDR3 comprises 13 residues. Germline-derived CDR1 and CDR2 are KGHSH and LQKENI. The CDR3 DNA reads as TGTGCCAGCTCAATTGATTACACAGATACGCAGTATTTT. Translation: CASSIDYTDTQYF.

The chain recombines TRBV2 with TRBJ2-7; the D is unclear. This CDR3 is built from 12 residues. Trimming left V 6 bases short and J 6 bases short, with 12 bases between. Per the germline V gene, CDR1 is SNHLY and CDR2 is FYNNEI. The CDR3 nucleotides read TGTGCCAGCAGGGACGGTTACGGCGAGCAGTACTTC. It translates to CASRDGYGEQYF.

The chain employs TRBV18 and TRBJ2-1, with 11 bases lining up with TRBD2. The CDR3 consists of 17 residues. After removal of 3 bases from V and 7 bases from J, the junction contained 11 bases not matched to a gene. Germline-derived CDR1 and CDR2 are KGHSH and LQKENI. The DNA of the CDR3 is TGTGCCAGCTCACCGACTCTTAGCGGGAGGGCCTTGAATGAGCAGTTCTTC. It encodes CASSPTLSGRALNEQFF.

The chain has TRBV7-9 and TRBJ2-7, with TRBD2 as a possible D gene (5 bases). The germline V and J ends were trimmed by 5 bases and 2 bases, with 19 bases remaining between them. Germline loops: CDR1 SEHNR, CDR2 FQNEAQ (reference sequence). The CDR3 totals 16 residues. CDR3 DNA: TGTGCCAGCAGCCCCGGACGAGGGCCTTTACCCTACGAGCAGTACTTC. It codes for CASSPGRGPLPYEQYF.

The chain combines TRBV28 with TRBJ2-1, with 15 bases aligning to TRBD2. The CDR3 has 17 residues. V was pared by 2 bases and J by 9 bases, with 8 bases of the junction left unmatched. Germline lookup yields CDR1 MDHEN and CDR2 SYDVKM. The CDR3: CASSLGLAGGPAGEQFF. In nucleotides, the CDR3 is TGTGCCAGCAGTTTAGGACTAGCGGGAGGGCCGGCGGGTGAGCAGTTCTTC.

The chain recombines TRBV7-2 with TRBJ1-1; D uncertain. CDR1 is SGHTA, CDR2 FQGNSA, per germline. V lost 5 bases, J lost 1 base, and 8 bases lay in between. This CDR3 is built from 13 residues. The CDR3 here is CASSLDRNTEAFF. CDR3 nucleotides: TGTGCCAGCAGCCTAGATAGGAACACTGAAGCTTTCTTT.

The rearrangement uses TRBV27 and TRBJ2-1; TRBD1 is a possible D gene (7 bases). V was cut by 8 bases and J by 3 bases, with 11 bases left in between. This CDR3 region has 13 residues. CDR1 and CDR2 from the germline V gene are MNHEY and SMNVEV (reference sequence). The CDR3 region is CASRRGVYNEQFF. In nucleotides, the CDR3 is TGTGCCAGCCGCAGGGGGGTCTACAATGAGCAGTTCTTC.

The chain employs TRBV29-1 and TRBJ2-4; D is uncertain. V lost 2 bases and J lost 7, with 6 bases in between. The CDR3 consists of 11 residues. CDR1 and CDR2 (germline): SQVTM, ANQGSEA. CDR3 residues: CSVENGNIQYF. DNA of the CDR3: TGCAGCGTTGAAAATGGGAACATTCAGTACTTC.

This clone was detected only a few times. This chain joins TRBV7-2 and TRBJ1-2, with 8 bases identical to TRBD1. The CDR3 runs 13 residues. The V gene end was trimmed by 5 bases and the J gene end by 4 bases; junction bases not matched to a gene: 3. Germline-derived CDR1 and CDR2 are SGHTA and FQGNSA. Written as DNA, the CDR3 is TGTGCCAGCAGCCCCGACAGGGGCTATGGCTACACCTTC. Translation gives CASSPDRGYGYTF.

The chain's CDR3 is CASSAQGISNQPQHF. CDR3 bases: TGTGCCAGTAGTGCACAGGGGATTAGCAATCAGCCCCAGCATTTT. This chain uses TRBV19 with TRBJ1-5; 7 nucleotides line up with TRBD1. This CDR3 has 15 amino acids. V lost 5 bases and J lost 0; bases outside the gene matches: 4. In germline, CDR1 is LNHDA, CDR2 SQIVND (reference sequence).

The chain recombines TRBV29-1 with TRBJ1-1; 8 bases match TRBD1. V lost 7 bases and J lost 3; bases outside the gene matches: 13. The CDR3 runs to 15 residues. In germline, CDR1 is SQVTM, CDR2 ANQGSEA. The CDR3 sequence is CSAIILTGGDTEAFF. The DNA for the CDR3 is TGCAGCGCCATAATCCTTACAGGGGGGGACACTGAAGCTTTCTTT.

The rearrangement joins TRBV7-9 to TRBJ2-3; D possibly corresponds to TRBD2 (6 bases). The CDR3 contains 16 residues. Trimming stripped 6 bases from V and 1 base from J, with 17 bases between. Germline CDR1 and CDR2: SEHNR and FQNEAQ (reference sequence). The CDR3 region has the DNA TGTGCCAGCAGTCGCCCTCTGGCTAGCGGCACAGATACGCAGTATTTT. Its protein is CASSRPLASGTDTQYF.

This clone has a single count. V and J are TRBV6-5 and TRBJ2-3; 9 positions match TRBD1. The J segment lost 5 bases and the V segment lost 7 bases, leaving 10 bases of the junction unmatched. The CDR3 has 15 residues. Germline V gives CDR1 MNHEY, CDR2 SVGAGI. CDR3 residues: CASNIGTGSLDTQYF. The CDR3 region has the DNA TGTGCCAGCAATATCGGGACAGGGTCTTTAGATACGCAGTATTTT.

The chain couples TRBV11-2 to TRBJ2-2; 11 positions match TRBD2. CDR3 length equals 17 residues. V lost 6 bases to trimming and J lost 1 base; unmatched junction nucleotides: 7. Looked up from germline, CDR1 is SGHAT and CDR2 is FQNNGV. The CDR3 bases are TGTGCCAGCAGGCGTACTAGCGGGAGTGAGAACACCGGGGAGCTGTTTTTT. Encoded protein: CASRRTSGSENTGELFF.

This clone was seen once. The chain carries TRBV7-3 and TRBJ1-1; D unresolved. V was shortened by 1 base and J by 0 bases, with 9 bases between the two germline ends. Germline V lookup: CDR1 SGHTA, CDR2 FQGTGA. There are 15 residues in the CDR3. DNA of the CDR3: TGTGCCAGCAGCTTAAATGGCGGTCTGAACACTGAAGCTTTCTTT. The encoded protein is CASSLNGGLNTEAFF.

The rearrangement links TRBV6-1 to TRBJ2-7; 8 bases are shared with TRBD2. The J segment lost 2 bases and the V segment lost 7 bases, leaving 4 bases of the junction unmatched. This CDR3 comprises 13 residues. Germline V CDR1 and CDR2: MNHNS, SASEGT. The CDR3 sequence is CASKPGGPYEQYF. The CDR3, as DNA: TGTGCCAGCAAACCGGGAGGGCCCTACGAGCAGTACTTC.

This chain connects TRBV2 to TRBJ2-4; 8 bases fit TRBD1. V dropped 9 bases and J dropped 8; count of bases not matched to a gene: 12. The CDR3 runs to 14 residues. In germline, CDR1 is SNHLY, CDR2 FYNNEI. The CDR3 bases are TGTGCCAGTAATATCGGACAGGGTAGAGACATTCAGTACTTC. The encoded protein is CASNIGQGRDIQYF.

The chain employs TRBV5-1 and TRBJ2-3; 7 bases align to TRBD2. After removal of 0 bases from V and 3 bases from J, the junction contained 1 base not matched to a gene. The germline gives CDR1 SGHRS, CDR2 YFSETQ. The CDR3 is made up of 14 amino acids. The CDR3 is CASSLGGGTDTQYF. The CDR3 DNA reads TGCGCCAGCAGCTTGGGCGGGGGAACAGATACGCAGTATTTT.

The V gene is TRBV5-1, the J gene TRBJ1-1; D unclear. The CDR3 has 14 residues. Trimming removed 2 bases from V and 0 bases from J, with 8 bases in between. Germline CDR1 reads SGHRS; CDR2 reads YFSETQ. CDR3 DNA: TGCGCCAGCAGCTTAGCCGGGATGAACACTGAAGCTTTCTTT. This codes for CASSLAGMNTEAFF.

This chain joins TRBV28 and TRBJ2-7, with D perhaps being TRBD1 or TRBD2 (5 bases each). Germline CDR1 MDHEN, CDR2 SYDVKM. V lost 5 bases, J lost 2 bases, and 10 bases lay in between. The CDR3 has 13 residues. The CDR3, as DNA: TGTGCCAGCAGTGGGGACCGGGCCTACGAGCAGTACTTC. Protein: CASSGDRAYEQYF.

This chain joins TRBV11-3 and TRBJ2-1; 7 nucleotides line up with TRBD2. V shed 0 bases and J 4 bases; nucleotides not matched to a gene: 3. This CDR3 spans 15 amino acids. The germline V gene encodes CDR1 SGHNT and CDR2 YENEEA. The CDR3 loop is CASSLEAGDYNEQFF. CDR3 DNA sequence: TGTGCCAGCAGCTTAGAGGCGGGGGATTACAATGAGCAGTTCTTC.

Only one count was recorded for this clone. This chain connects TRBV28 to TRBJ1-4; D is uncertain. With 8 bases removed from V and 10 bases from J, the gap between germline ends came to 8 bases. The CDR3 sequence is 10 residues long. Germline V gene sequence: CDR1 MDHEN, CDR2 SYDVKM. The CDR3 nucleotides are TGTGCCAGCCTCTGGGGAAAACTGTTTTTT. It yields the protein CASLWGKLFF. Together with reference TRBV28 and TRBJ1-4, the CDR3 gives the full variable domain: DVKVTQSSRYLVKRTGEKVFLECVQDMDHENMFWYRQDPGLGLRLIYFSYDVKMKEKGDIPEGYSVSREKKERFSLILESASTNQTSMYLCASLWGKLFFGSGTQLSVL.

The chain employs TRBV6-5 and TRBJ1-1, with 9 bases that match TRBD1. Germline assignment: CDR1 MNHEY and CDR2 SVGAGI. V was clipped by 5 bases and J by 6 bases; unmatched bases: 1. The CDR3 has 12 residues. CDR3 in amino acids: CASSRTGAEAFF. CDR3 bases: TGTGCCAGCAGTAGGACAGGGGCTGAAGCTTTCTTT.